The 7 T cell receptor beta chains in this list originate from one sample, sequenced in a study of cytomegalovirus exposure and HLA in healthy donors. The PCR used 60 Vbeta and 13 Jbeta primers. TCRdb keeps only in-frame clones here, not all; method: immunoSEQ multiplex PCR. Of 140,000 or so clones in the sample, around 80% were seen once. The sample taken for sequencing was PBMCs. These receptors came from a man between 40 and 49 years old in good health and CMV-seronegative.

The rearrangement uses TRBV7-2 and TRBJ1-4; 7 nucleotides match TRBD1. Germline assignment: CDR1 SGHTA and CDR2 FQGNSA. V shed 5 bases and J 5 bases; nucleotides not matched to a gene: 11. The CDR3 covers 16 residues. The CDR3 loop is CASSKTGTAANEKLFF. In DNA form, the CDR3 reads TGTGCCAGCAGCAAAACAGGGACAGCCGCCAATGAAAAACTGTTTTTT.

The CDR3 sequence: CSVGGTGGYTF. CDR3 in DNA: TGCAGCGTTGGGGGGACAGGCGGCTACACCTTC. The chain joins TRBV29-1 to TRBJ1-2; 8 nucleotides align to TRBD1. Germline values: CDR1 SQVTM, CDR2 ANQGSEA. Trimming removed 4 bases from V and 8 bases from J; junction bases left unmatched: 3. The CDR3 has 11 residues.

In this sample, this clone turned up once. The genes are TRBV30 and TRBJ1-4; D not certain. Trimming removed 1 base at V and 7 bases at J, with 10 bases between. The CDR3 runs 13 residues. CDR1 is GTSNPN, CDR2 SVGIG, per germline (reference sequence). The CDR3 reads CAWSDRGIEKLFF. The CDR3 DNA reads TGTGCCTGGAGTGACCGAGGGATTGAAAAACTGTTTTTT.

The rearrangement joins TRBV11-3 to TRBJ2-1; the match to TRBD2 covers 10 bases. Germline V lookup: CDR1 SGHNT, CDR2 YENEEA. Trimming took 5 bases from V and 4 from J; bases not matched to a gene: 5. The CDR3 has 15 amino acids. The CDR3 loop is CASSPRLAGYNEQFF. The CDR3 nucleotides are TGTGCCAGCAGCCCGAGACTAGCGGGTTACAATGAGCAGTTCTTC. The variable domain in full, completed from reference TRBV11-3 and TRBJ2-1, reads EAGVVQSPRYKIIEKKQPVAFWCNPISGHNTLYWYLQNLGQGPELLIRYENEEAVDDSQLPKDRFSAERLKGVDSTLKIQPAELGDSAVYLCASSPRLAGYNEQFFGPGTRLTVL.

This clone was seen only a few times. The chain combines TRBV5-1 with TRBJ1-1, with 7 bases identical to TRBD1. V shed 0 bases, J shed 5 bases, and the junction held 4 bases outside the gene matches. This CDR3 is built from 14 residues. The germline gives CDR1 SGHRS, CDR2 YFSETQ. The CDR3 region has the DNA TGCGCCAGCAGCTTGGCTAGGGGGCGGACTGAAGCTTTCTTT. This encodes CASSLARGRTEAFF.

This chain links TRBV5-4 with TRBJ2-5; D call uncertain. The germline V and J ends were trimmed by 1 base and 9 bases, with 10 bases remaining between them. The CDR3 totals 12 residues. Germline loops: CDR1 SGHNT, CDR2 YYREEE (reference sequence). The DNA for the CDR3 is TGTGCCAGCAGCTTGACGCCGCAGGCCCAGTACTTC. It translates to CASSLTPQAQYF.

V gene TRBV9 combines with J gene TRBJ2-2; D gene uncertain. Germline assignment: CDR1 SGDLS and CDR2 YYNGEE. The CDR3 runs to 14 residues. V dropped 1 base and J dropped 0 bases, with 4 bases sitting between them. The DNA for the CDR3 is TGTGCCAGCAGCGTATATGCGAACACCGGGGAGCTGTTTTTT. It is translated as CASSVYANTGELFF.